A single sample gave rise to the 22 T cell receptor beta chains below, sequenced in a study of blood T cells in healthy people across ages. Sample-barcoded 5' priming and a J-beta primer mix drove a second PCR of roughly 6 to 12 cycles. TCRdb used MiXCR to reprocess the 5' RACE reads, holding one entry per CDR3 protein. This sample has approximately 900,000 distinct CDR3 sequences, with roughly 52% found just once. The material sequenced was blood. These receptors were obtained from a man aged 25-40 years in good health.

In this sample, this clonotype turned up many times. The CDR3 reads CASSVVPTSGVTDTQYF. The CDR3 DNA sequence: TGTGCCAGCAGCGTAGTACCGACCAGCGGGGTCACAGATACGCAGTATTTT. The chain uses TRBV9 and TRBJ2-3, with 7 bases lining up with TRBD2. Germline V gene data show CDR1 as SGDLS and CDR2 as YYNGEE. The V segment lost 0 bases and the J segment 2 bases; nucleotides outside the gene matches: 9. This CDR3 has 17 amino acids. The variable domain in full, with the rest retrieved from reference TRBV9 and TRBJ2-3, is DSGVTQTPKHLITATGQRVTLRCSPRSGDLSVYWYQQSLDQGLQFLIQYYNGEERAKGNILERFSAQQFPDLHSELNLSSLELGDSALYFCASSVVPTSGVTDTQYFGPGTRLTVL.

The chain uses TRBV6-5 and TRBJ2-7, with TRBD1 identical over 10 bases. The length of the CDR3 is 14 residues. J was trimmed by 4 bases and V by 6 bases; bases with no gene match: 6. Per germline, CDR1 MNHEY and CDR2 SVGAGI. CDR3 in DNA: TGTGCCAGCAGGCTGGGACAGGGGATTTACGAGCAGTACTTC. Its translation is CASRLGQGIYEQYF.

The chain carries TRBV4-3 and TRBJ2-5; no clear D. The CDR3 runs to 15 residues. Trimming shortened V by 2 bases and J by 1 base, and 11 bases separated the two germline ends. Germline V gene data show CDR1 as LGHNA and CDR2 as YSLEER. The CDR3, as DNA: TGCGCCAGCAGCCAAAACACGGGCTTCCAAGAGACCCAGTACTTC. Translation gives CASSQNTGFQETQYF.

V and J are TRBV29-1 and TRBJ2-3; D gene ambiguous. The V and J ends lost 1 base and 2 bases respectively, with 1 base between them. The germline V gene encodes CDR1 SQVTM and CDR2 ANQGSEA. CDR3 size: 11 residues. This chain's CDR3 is CSVEVTDTQYF. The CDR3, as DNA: TGCAGCGTTGAAGTCACAGATACGCAGTATTTT.

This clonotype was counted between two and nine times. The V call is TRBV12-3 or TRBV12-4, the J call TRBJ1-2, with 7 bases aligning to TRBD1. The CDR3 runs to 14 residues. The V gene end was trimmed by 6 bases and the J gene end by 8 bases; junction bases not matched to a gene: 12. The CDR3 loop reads CASSRQGTLRGYTF. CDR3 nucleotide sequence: TGTGCCAGCAGCCGACAGGGTACCCTCCGGGGCTACACCTTC.

CDR3 in DNA: TGTGCCTGGGACCTCCCCGTGGGTTCAGAGACCCAGTACTTC. Amino acids: CAWDLPVGSETQYF. The chain has TRBV30 and TRBJ2-5, with D unresolved. The germline gives CDR1 GTSNPN, CDR2 SVGIG (reference sequence). The CDR3 totals 14 residues. The V end was cut by 5 bases, the J end by 4 bases, with 17 bases between.

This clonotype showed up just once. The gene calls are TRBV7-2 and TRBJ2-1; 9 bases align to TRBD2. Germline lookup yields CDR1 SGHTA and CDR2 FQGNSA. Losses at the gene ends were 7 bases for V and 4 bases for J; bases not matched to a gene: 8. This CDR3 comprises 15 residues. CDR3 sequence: CASIPAAGGYNEQFF. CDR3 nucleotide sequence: TGTGCCAGCATCCCAGCGGCGGGGGGGTACAATGAGCAGTTCTTC.

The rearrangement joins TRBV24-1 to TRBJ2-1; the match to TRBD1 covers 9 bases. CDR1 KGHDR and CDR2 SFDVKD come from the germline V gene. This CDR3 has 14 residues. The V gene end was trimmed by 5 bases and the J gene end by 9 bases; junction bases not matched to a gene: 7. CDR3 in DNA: TGTGCCACCAGTGTCAACAGGGGGCAGGGTGAGCAGTTCTTC. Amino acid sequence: CATSVNRGQGEQFF.

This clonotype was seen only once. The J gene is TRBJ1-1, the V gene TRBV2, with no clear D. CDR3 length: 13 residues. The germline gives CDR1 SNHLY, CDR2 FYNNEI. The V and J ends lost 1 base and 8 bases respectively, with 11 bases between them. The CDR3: CASSEGYISEAFF. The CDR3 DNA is TGTGCCAGCAGTGAAGGGTATATATCCGAAGCTTTCTTT.

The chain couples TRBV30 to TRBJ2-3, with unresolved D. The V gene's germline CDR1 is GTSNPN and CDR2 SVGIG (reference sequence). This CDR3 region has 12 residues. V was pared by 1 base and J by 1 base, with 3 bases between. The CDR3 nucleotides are TGTGCCTGGAGTGCTCGCACAGATACGCAGTATTTT. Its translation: CAWSARTDTQYF.

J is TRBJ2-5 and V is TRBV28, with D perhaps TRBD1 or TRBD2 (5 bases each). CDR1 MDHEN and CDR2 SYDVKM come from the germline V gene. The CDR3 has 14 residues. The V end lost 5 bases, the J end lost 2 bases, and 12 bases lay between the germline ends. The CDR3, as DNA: TGTGCCAGCAGTCCTCGGGACGGACAAGAGACCCAGTACTTC. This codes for CASSPRDGQETQYF.

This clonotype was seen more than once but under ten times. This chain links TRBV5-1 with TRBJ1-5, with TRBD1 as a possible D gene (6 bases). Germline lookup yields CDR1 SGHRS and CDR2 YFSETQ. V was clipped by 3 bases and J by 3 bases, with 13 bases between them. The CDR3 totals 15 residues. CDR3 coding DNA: TGCGCCAGCAGCTCGACAGGAGGGGACAATCAGCCCCAGCATTTT. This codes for CASSSTGGDNQPQHF.

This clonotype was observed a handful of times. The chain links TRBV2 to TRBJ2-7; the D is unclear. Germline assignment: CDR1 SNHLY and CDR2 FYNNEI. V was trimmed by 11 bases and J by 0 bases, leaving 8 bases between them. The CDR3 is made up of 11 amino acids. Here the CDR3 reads CASQDSYEQYF. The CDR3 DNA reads TGTGCCTCCCAGGACTCCTACGAGCAGTACTTC. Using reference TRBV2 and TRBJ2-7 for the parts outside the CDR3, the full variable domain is EPEVTQTPSHQVTQMGQEVILRCVPISNHLYFYWYRQILGQKVEFLVSFYNNEISEKSEIFDDQFSVERPDGSNFTLKIRSTKLEDSAMYFCASQDSYEQYFGPGTRLTVT.

The CDR3 region is CASSVNGGASDTQYF. Written as DNA, the CDR3 is TGTGCCAGCAGCGTAAACGGGGGGGCCTCAGATACGCAGTATTTT. The rearrangement uses TRBV9 and TRBJ2-3; TRBD2 agrees at 8 bases. V lost 1 base to trimming and J lost 4 bases; unmatched junction nucleotides: 5. This CDR3 has 15 residues. The germline V gene has CDR1 SGDLS and CDR2 YYNGEE.

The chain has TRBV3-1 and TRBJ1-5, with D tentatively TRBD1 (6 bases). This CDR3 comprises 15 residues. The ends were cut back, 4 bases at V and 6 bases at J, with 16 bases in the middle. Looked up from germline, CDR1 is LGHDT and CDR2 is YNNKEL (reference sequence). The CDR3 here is CASSRSYREAQPQHF. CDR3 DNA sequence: TGTGCCAGCAGCCGGAGTTACAGGGAGGCTCAGCCCCAGCATTTT.

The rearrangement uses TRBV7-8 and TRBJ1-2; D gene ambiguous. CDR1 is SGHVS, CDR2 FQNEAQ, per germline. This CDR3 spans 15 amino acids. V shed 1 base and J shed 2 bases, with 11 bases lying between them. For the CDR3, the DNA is TGTGCCAGCAGCTTAGGAGTGGAGACGAACTATGGCTACACCTTC. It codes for CASSLGVETNYGYTF.

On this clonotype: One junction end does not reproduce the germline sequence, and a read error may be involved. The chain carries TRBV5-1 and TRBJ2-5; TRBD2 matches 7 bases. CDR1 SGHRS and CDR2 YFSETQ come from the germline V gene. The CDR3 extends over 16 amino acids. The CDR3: CASRLEASGYQETQYF. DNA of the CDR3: TGCGCCAGCCGCTTGGAGGCTAGCGGATACCAAGAGACCCAGTACTTC.

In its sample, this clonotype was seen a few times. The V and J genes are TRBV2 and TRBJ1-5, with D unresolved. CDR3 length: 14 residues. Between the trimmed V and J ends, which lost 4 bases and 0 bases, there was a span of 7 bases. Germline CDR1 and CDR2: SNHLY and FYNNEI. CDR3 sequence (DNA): TGTGCCAGCAGTGTGGTCGATAGCAATCAGCCCCAGCATTTT. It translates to CASSVVDSNQPQHF.

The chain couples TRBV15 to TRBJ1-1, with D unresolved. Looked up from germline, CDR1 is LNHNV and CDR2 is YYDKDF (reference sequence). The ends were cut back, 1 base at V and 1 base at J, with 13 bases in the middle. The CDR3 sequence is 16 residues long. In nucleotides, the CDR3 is TGTGCCACCAGCAGAGCCCCTGCGCGGGAGAACACTGAAGCTTTCTTT. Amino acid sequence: CATSRAPARENTEAFF.

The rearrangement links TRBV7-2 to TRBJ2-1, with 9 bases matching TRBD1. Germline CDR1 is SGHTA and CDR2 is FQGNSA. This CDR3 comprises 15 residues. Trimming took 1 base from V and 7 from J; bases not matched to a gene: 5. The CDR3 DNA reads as TGTGCCAGCAGCTTAGGGGGACAGGGTGGGAATGAGCAGTTCTTC. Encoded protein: CASSLGGQGGNEQFF.

For the CDR3, the DNA is TGTGCCAGCAGCCCCTCGGGGGTCAATAGCTATGGCTACACCTTC. This codes for CASSPSGVNSYGYTF. The chain links TRBV11-3 to TRBJ1-2; maybe TRBD1 (5 bases). The germline V gene has CDR1 SGHNT and CDR2 YENEEA. Trimming shortened V by 5 bases and J by 4 bases, and 17 bases separated the two germline ends. The CDR3 contains 15 residues.

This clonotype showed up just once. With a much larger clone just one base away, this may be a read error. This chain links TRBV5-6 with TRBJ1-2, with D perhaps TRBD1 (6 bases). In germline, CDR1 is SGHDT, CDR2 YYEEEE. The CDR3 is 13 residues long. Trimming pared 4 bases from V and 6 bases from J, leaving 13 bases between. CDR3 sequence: CASSTRQDDGYTF. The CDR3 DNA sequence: TGTGCCAGCAGCACACGACAGGATGATGGCTACACCTTC.